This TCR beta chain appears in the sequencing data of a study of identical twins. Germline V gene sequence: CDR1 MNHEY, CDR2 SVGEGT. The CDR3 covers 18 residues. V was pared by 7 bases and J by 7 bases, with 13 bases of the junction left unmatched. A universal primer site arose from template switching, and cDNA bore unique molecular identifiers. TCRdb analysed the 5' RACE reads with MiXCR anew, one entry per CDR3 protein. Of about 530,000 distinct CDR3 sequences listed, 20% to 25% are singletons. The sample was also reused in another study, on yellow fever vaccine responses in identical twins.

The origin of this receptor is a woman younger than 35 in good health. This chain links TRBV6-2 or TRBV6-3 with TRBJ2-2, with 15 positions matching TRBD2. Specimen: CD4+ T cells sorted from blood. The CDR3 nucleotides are TGTGCCAGCACCGACCCCGGACTAGCGGGAGGGCCGGTCGGGGAGCTGTTTTTT. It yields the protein CASTDPGLAGGPVGELFF.